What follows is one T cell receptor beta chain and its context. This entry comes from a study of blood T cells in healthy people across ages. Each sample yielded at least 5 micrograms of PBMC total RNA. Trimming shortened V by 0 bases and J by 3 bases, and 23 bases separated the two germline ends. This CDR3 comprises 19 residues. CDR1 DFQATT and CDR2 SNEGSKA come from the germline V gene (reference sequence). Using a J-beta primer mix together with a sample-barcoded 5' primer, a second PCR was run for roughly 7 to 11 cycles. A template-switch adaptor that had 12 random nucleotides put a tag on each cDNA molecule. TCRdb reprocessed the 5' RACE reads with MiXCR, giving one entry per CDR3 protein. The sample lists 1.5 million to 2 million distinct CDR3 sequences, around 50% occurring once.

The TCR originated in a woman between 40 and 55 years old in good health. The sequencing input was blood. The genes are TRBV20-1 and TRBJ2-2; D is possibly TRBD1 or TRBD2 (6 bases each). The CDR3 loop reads CSARDVFPAGGGHTGELFF. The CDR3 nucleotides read TGCAGTGCTAGAGATGTATTCCCCGCGGGTGGGGGGCACACCGGGGAGCTGTTTTTT.